A single sample is the source of the 21 T cell receptor beta chains below, sequenced in a study of T cell responses to AZD1222 COVID-19 vaccine. Here immunoSEQ multiplex PCR was the method, and the copy in TCRdb shows in-frame clones only, minus some. The sample shows 150,000 or so clones, 75% to 95% of them seen only once. This material consisted of peripheral blood, taken on day 0 of AZD1222 vaccination. Source of these receptors: an adult in good health.

The chain recombines TRBV7-3 with TRBJ2-1; no firm D call. The V gene's germline CDR1 is SGHTA and CDR2 FQGTGA. CDR3 size: 15 residues. V dropped 2 bases and J dropped 5 bases, with 13 bases sitting between them. CDR3 residues: CASSLLSRVNNEQFF. CDR3 sequence (DNA): TGTGCCAGCAGCTTATTATCTAGAGTGAACAATGAGCAGTTCTTC. The full variable domain, completed using reference TRBV7-3 and TRBJ2-1, is GAGVSQTPSNKVTEKGKYVELRCDPISGHTALYWYRQSLGQGPEFLIYFQGTGAADDSGLPNDRFFAVRPEGSVSTLKIQRTERGDSAVYLCASSLLSRVNNEQFFGPGTRLTVL.

This chain uses TRBV30 with TRBJ1-3; tentatively, D is TRBD1 (6 bases). Trimming stripped 4 bases from V and 4 bases from J, with 11 bases between. Germline V gene lookup returns CDR1 GTSNPN and CDR2 SVGIG (reference sequence). This CDR3 has 13 residues. CDR3 sequence (DNA): TGTGCCTGGACCACAGGGTCAGGAAACACCATATATTTT. Translated: CAWTTGSGNTIYF.

The V call is TRBV5-3, the J call TRBJ2-6; a weak D match, TRBD2 (6 bases). TRBV5-3 is placed among ORFs of uncertain function. V lost 1 base, J lost 3 bases, and 11 bases lay in between. This CDR3 is built from 16 residues. CDR3 in amino acids: CARSLRLGGGANVLTF. The CDR3 DNA is TGTGCCAGAAGCTTGAGACTAGGAGGTGGGGCCAACGTCCTGACTTTC.

Here the CDR3 reads CASSIEPSTGNYGYTF. The CDR3 DNA reads TGTGCCAGTAGTATCGAACCTTCTACGGGTAACTATGGCTACACCTTC. The J gene is TRBJ1-2, the V gene TRBV19; D gene unclear. The V and J ends lost 3 bases and 1 base respectively, with 15 bases between them. Germline values: CDR1 LNHDA, CDR2 SQIVND (reference sequence). CDR3 length: 16 residues.

V is TRBV28 and J is TRBJ1-1; possible D gene TRBD1, 6 bases. Trimming shortened V by 2 bases and J by 8 bases, and 9 bases separated the two germline ends. CDR1 is MDHEN, CDR2 SYDVKM, per germline. The CDR3 is 12 residues long. The CDR3 DNA sequence: TGTGCCAGCAGTTTAGGCCAGGGGGAAGCTTTCTTT. Protein: CASSLGQGEAFF.

The chain uses TRBV11-2 and TRBJ2-1; maybe TRBD1 (5 bases). The CDR3 extends over 17 amino acids. Germline lookup yields CDR1 SGHAT and CDR2 FQNNGV. The V and J ends lost 5 bases and 3 bases respectively, with 20 bases between them. Here the CDR3 reads CASSPKGSSTHYNEQFF. CDR3 nucleotide sequence: TGTGCCAGCAGCCCCAAGGGGTCAAGTACCCACTACAATGAGCAGTTCTTC.

Worth noting for this clone: Other DNA sequences in the sample encode the same CDR3. The chain uses TRBV6-5 and TRBJ1-1; the match to TRBD1 covers 9 bases. With V trimmed by 6 bases and J by 5 bases, 4 bases remained unmatched. The CDR3 extends over 13 amino acids. Per the germline V gene, CDR1 is MNHEY and CDR2 is SVGAGI. CDR3 nucleotides: TGTGCCAGCAGCCGCGGACAGGGGACTGAAGCTTTCTTT. Its protein is CASSRGQGTEAFF.

The chain links TRBV5-4 to TRBJ1-6, with 11 bases fitting TRBD1. CDR1 is SGHNT and CDR2 is YYREEE in the germline V gene (reference sequence). Trimming took 0 bases from V and 9 from J; bases not matched to a gene: 5. This CDR3 spans 16 amino acids. Here the CDR3 reads CASSLGGQGAGSPLHF. The CDR3 DNA sequence: TGTGCCAGCAGCTTGGGTGGACAGGGGGCGGGTTCACCCCTCCACTTT.

CDR3 nucleotides: TGTGCCAGCAGTTTACGACTCGATCAGCCCCAGCATTTT. Protein sequence: CASSLRLDQPQHF. The chain links TRBV6-2 or TRBV6-3 to TRBJ1-5; D not resolved. Germline CDR1 reads MNHEY; CDR2 reads SVGEGT. The CDR3 loop spans 13 amino acids. Deletions cut 4 bases from V and 5 bases from J, with 9 bases between.

This rearrangement joins TRBV24-1 to TRBJ1-1; no clear D. This CDR3 has 13 amino acids. Germline V gene sequence: CDR1 KGHDR, CDR2 SFDVKD. V lost 7 bases and J 3 bases, leaving 11 bases between the germline ends. CDR3 nucleotides: TGTGCCACCAGCAAGGAGGCGGACACTGAAGCTTTCTTT. Translated, it gives CATSKEADTEAFF.

The V and J genes are TRBV7-3 and TRBJ2-1, with TRBD2 as a possible D gene (6 bases). CDR3 size: 15 residues. V lost 5 bases and J lost 8, with 19 bases in between. Germline loops: CDR1 SGHTA, CDR2 FQGTGA. The CDR3 spells CASSPEGHSGDEQFF. The CDR3, as DNA: TGTGCCAGCAGCCCTGAGGGGCACTCGGGGGATGAGCAGTTCTTC.

The CDR3 DNA reads TGTGCCAGCAGCTTAATTCAGGCAGAACTGTTTTTT. Its translation: CASSLIQAELFF. The chain carries TRBV11-2 and TRBJ1-4; D remains ambiguous. The CDR3 contains 12 residues. Per germline, CDR1 SGHAT and CDR2 FQNNGV. V was trimmed by 2 bases and J by 12 bases, leaving 10 bases between them.

This chain links TRBV11-3 with TRBJ1-2, with TRBD1 as a possible D gene (6 bases). This CDR3 contains 14 residues. The V gene's germline CDR1 is SGHNT and CDR2 YENEEA. Trimming shortened V by 1 base and J by 4 bases, and 10 bases separated the two germline ends. CDR3 sequence reads: CASSLAGASYGYTF. The CDR3 bases are TGTGCCAGCAGCTTAGCGGGGGCTAGCTATGGCTACACCTTC.

This chain uses TRBV18 with TRBJ1-4; no clear D. CDR3 length: 16 amino acids. The germline V gene has CDR1 KGHSH and CDR2 LQKENI. Trimming cost V 0 bases and J 7 bases, with 15 bases left between them. In nucleotides, the CDR3 is TGTGCCAGCTCACCACCGACCGGGTCCCGGGGTGAAAAACTGTTTTTT. Its translation is CASSPPTGSRGEKLFF. Based on the CDR3 plus reference TRBV18 and TRBJ1-4, the full variable domain is NAGVMQNPRHLVRRRGQEARLRCSPMKGHSHVYWYRQLPEEGLKFMVYLQKENIIDESGMPKERFSAEFPKEGPSILRIQQVVRGDSAAYFCASSPPTGSRGEKLFFGSGTQLSVL.

This clone appeared once. This chain uses TRBV10-3 with TRBJ2-7, with a weak D call TRBD1 (6 bases). Between the trimmed V and J ends, which lost 1 base and 3 bases, there was a span of 7 bases. Germline V gives CDR1 ENHRY, CDR2 SYGVKD. The CDR3 extends over 13 amino acids. The CDR3 nucleotides are TGTGCCATCAGTGAGTACAGGGACTACGAGCAGTACTTC. Its protein is CAISEYRDYEQYF.

This clone has only one observation. Other DNA sequences in this sample translate to the same CDR3. The V and J genes are TRBV27 and TRBJ1-1, with D hard to call. Trimming pared 5 bases from V and 5 bases from J, leaving 6 bases between. Germline V gene data show CDR1 as MNHEY and CDR2 as SMNVEV (reference sequence). The CDR3 is made up of 11 amino acids. The DNA of the CDR3 is TGTGCCAGCAGTCTGGGAACTGAAGCTTTCTTT. It specifies CASSLGTEAFF.

The V and J genes are TRBV30 and TRBJ1-2; D is unresolved. This CDR3 spans 12 amino acids. Germline V lookup: CDR1 GTSNPN, CDR2 SVGIG (reference sequence). The CDR3 loop is CATALPKYGYTF. The CDR3 DNA is TGTGCAACGGCCCTGCCGAAGTATGGCTACACCTTC.

The chain has TRBV3-1 (or the pseudogene TRBV3-2) and TRBJ2-1; 12 bases are a match to TRBD2. Germline V gene data show CDR1 as LGHDT and CDR2 as YNNKEL (reference sequence). The trim removed 4 bases at V and 9 bases at J, leaving 4 bases unmatched. The CDR3 extends over 14 amino acids. CDR3: CASSPSGGVGEQFF. CDR3 bases: TGTGCCAGCAGCCCTAGCGGGGGGGTAGGTGAGCAGTTCTTC.

This clone was observed a few times. As DNA, the CDR3 is TGTGCCAGCTCACCCGCAGGGTCTAATAATGAAAAACTGTTTTTT. Translated, it gives CASSPAGSNNEKLFF. This chain connects TRBV18 to TRBJ1-4; perhaps TRBD1 as D (5 bases). V was trimmed by 3 bases and J by 4 bases, leaving 12 bases between them. This CDR3 spans 15 amino acids. In germline, CDR1 is KGHSH, CDR2 LQKENI. Full variable domain (remainder filled in from reference TRBV18 and TRBJ1-4): NAGVMQNPRHLVRRRGQEARLRCSPMKGHSHVYWYRQLPEEGLKFMVYLQKENIIDESGMPKERFSAEFPKEGPSILRIQQVVRGDSAAYFCASSPAGSNNEKLFFGSGTQLSVL.

The chain combines TRBV3-1 (or the pseudogene TRBV3-2) with TRBJ1-1; D gene uncertain. The V gene lost 1 base and the J gene lost 4 bases, with 10 bases spanning the gap. Looked up from germline, CDR1 is LGHDT and CDR2 is YNNKEL (reference sequence). This CDR3 is 14 amino acids long. The CDR3 sequence: CASSQGGGSTEAFF. The CDR3 DNA sequence: TGTGCCAGCAGCCAAGGAGGTGGAAGCACTGAAGCTTTCTTT.

The chain uses TRBV7-3 and TRBJ1-1; D gene unclear. The CDR3 runs to 13 residues. The germline V and J ends were trimmed by 5 bases and 1 base, with 8 bases remaining between them. Per germline, CDR1 SGHTA and CDR2 FQGTGA. CDR3 DNA sequence: TGTGCCAGCAGCCAGGCAGGGAACACTGAAGCTTTCTTT. Encoded protein: CASSQAGNTEAFF.